This TCR beta chain derives from a study of STAT5B mutations in CD4+ large granular lymphocyte leukemia. Study-wide context: Among healthy donors, a particular HLA allele went with more CDR3 'QG' motifs.

Germline loops: CDR1 MNHEY, CDR2 SMNVEV (reference sequence). V gave up 4 bases and J gave up 2 bases; unmatched junction bases: 23. This CDR3 is built from 23 residues. Remarks on this clone: No antigen is known for it.

The assay was run at survey level. Per the study methods: The detection floor for productive clonotype frequency was 2.59 x 10-5. Using immunoSEQ multiplex PCR, the repertoire was profiled, and TCRdb retains in-frame clones only, with some absent. That table supplies the V and J calls and clone size; D and trimming were determined from the DNA. Of fewer than 50,000 clones detected, about 80% appear once; the ten largest clones hold 0.35% to 0.4%. Notes on the study in general: Less than 30% of private leukemic clonotypes occurred rarely in other patients' non-leukemic repertoires.

V and J are TRBV27 and TRBJ2-5; 15 nucleotides match TRBD2. The TCR originated in a human donor in good health. The sample consisted of CD4+ T cells from blood buffy coats. The CDR3 sequence is CASSSRTSGGEVTALRVQETQYF. In nucleotides, the CDR3 is TGTGCCAGCAGTTCCCGGACTAGCGGGGGGGAAGTTACAGCCCTCCGTGTGCAAGAGACCCAGTACTTC.